The clone carrying this TCR beta chain occurred a few times. The antigen is unknown. Per germline, CDR1 SGHTA and CDR2 FQGNSA. The CDR3 runs 14 residues. Trimming took off 5 bases at V and 4 bases at J, with 15 bases between the two ends. This sample was included in a study of cytomegalovirus exposure and HLA in healthy donors. Turning to the study itself: Within the Caucasian-associated ancestry cluster were more than 75% of the approximately 400 genotyped donors.

Primers for the PCR totalled 60 Vbeta and 13 Jbeta. The authors' processing: There were 80 million or so unique TCR beta chains by a later count, and around 10 million of them were shared. Some clones are missing from TCRdb's copy, which holds only in-frame ones; the method was immunoSEQ multiplex PCR. V and J calls and clone size are those listed in that table; D and trimming were worked out from the DNA. The sample records roughly 150,000 clones, around 75% being singletons. Study conclusions and caveats: The authors enumerated around 150 TCR beta chains as linked to cytomegalovirus. Confirmation in vitro established that a few CMV-associated chains were specific for CMV antigens.

The sample was PBMCs. This sequence joins TRBV7-2 and TRBJ2-7; D is perhaps TRBD1 (6 bases). The receptor was derived from a female donor in good health and CMV-seronegative. The chain's CDR3 is CASSNNRAAYEQYF. The CDR3 DNA reads as TGTGCCAGCAGCAATAACAGGGCTGCATACGAGCAGTACTTC.